This T cell receptor beta chain was obtained from a study of shared clonotypes between healthy human individuals. Assay: immunoSEQ multiplex PCR; the TCRdb copy retains only in-frame clones and omits some. The sample consists of around 2.5 million clones, roughly 93% of them appearing once. A word on this clone: Its specificity is not known.

Germline CDR1 MDHEN, CDR2 SYDVKM. V dropped 6 bases and J dropped 8 bases, with 16 bases sitting between them. There are 13 residues in the CDR3. Findings and limits, study-wide: Large sequencing depth failed to make sorted-subset sequencing complete, rarefaction showed.

The TCR was taken from a man between 18 and 35 years old in good health. Some clones in this sample may be carry-over from other donors' samples. The sample comprised naive CD4+ T cells from PBMCs. This sample's subset: CD45RA+ positively selected. V gene TRBV28 combines with J gene TRBJ1-2, with D hard to call. CDR3 in amino acids: CASSPHRSGGYTF. As DNA, the CDR3 is TGTGCCAGCAGCCCACACCGGAGCGGGGGCTACACCTTC.